The 24 T cell receptor beta chains below all came from one sample that was sequenced in a study of beta chain features in type 1 diabetes. As every portion of the isolated RNA was reverse transcribed, the sequencing read expressed TCRB transcripts. Sequencing used immunoSEQ multiplex PCR; TCRdb keeps in-frame clones, though not all of them. The sample has a few hundred thousand clones; around 12% are singletons. The sample taken for sequencing was naive CD4+ T cells from blood. Receptor source: a man aged 18 to 29 in good health.

The rearrangement uses TRBV7-2 and TRBJ2-2; possible D gene TRBD1, 5 bases. The CDR3 consists of 16 residues. Germline V gives CDR1 SGHTA, CDR2 FQGNSA. Trimming removed 1 base at V and 4 bases at J, with 13 bases between. CDR3 in DNA: TGTGCCAGCAGCTTAGGCCCCAGGGTTAGCACCGGGGAGCTGTTTTTT. As protein: CASSLGPRVSTGELFF.

The V and J genes are TRBV27 and TRBJ2-7; 7 nucleotides line up with TRBD1. Germline-derived CDR1 and CDR2 are MNHEY and SMNVEV (reference sequence). Trimming took 7 bases from V and 6 from J; bases not matched to a gene: 12. The CDR3 totals 14 residues. Here the CDR3 reads CASIRTGDGGEQYF. CDR3 bases: TGTGCCAGCATTCGAACAGGGGATGGGGGCGAGCAGTACTTC.

This chain connects TRBV7-7 to TRBJ2-2; 7 bases are shared with TRBD1. CDR1 SSHAT and CDR2 FNYEAQ come from the germline V gene (reference sequence). J lost 6 bases, V lost 5 bases, and 12 bases had no gene match. This CDR3 is built from 16 residues. The CDR3 loop is CASSGRGGPLAGELFF. The CDR3 DNA follows: TGTGCCAGCAGCGGGCGAGGGGGCCCGTTAGCCGGGGAGCTGTTTTTT.

This clone was recorded a few times. V usage is TRBV7-6 and J usage is TRBJ2-3, with TRBD2 identical over 14 bases. The V segment lost 4 bases and the J segment 5 bases; nucleotides outside the gene matches: 11. The CDR3 is 18 residues long. Germline CDR1 reads SGHVS; CDR2 reads FNYEAQ. The DNA for the CDR3 is TGTGCCAGCAGCTCAACTCGCCGGACTAGCGGGAGGAGAGATACGCAGTATTTT. Protein product: CASSSTRRTSGRRDTQYF.

This chain joins TRBV6-5 and TRBJ1-1; D possibly corresponds to TRBD1 (5 bases). V was pared by 0 bases and J by 4 bases, with 12 bases between. The CDR3 runs to 15 residues. Germline V gives CDR1 MNHEY, CDR2 SVGAGI. This chain's CDR3 is CASSYSNGGGTEAFF. In DNA form, the CDR3 reads TGTGCCAGCAGTTACTCGAACGGGGGAGGCACTGAAGCTTTCTTT.

The chain's CDR3 is CASRIIAGGRDTQYF. The CDR3 region has the DNA TGTGCCAGTAGGATTATAGCGGGAGGAAGGGATACGCAGTATTTT. The rearrangement links TRBV19 to TRBJ2-3; 10 bases fit TRBD2. The CDR3 has 15 amino acids. V lost 6 bases to trimming and J lost 6 bases; unmatched junction nucleotides: 9. Germline V gene lookup returns CDR1 LNHDA and CDR2 SQIVND (reference sequence).

The chain is built from TRBV4-1 and TRBJ2-1, with a tentative D call TRBD1 (6 bases). The V and J ends lost 3 bases and 11 bases respectively, with 17 bases between them. Per germline, CDR1 MGHRA and CDR2 YSYEKL. The CDR3 extends over 14 amino acids. The CDR3 DNA sequence: TGCGCCAGCAGCCACCGACAGGCGGACTTCCAGCAGTTCTTC. Its translation: CASSHRQADFQQFF.

This CDR3 is CASNLAGGGSEQFF. The CDR3 DNA reads TGTGCCAGCAACCTAGCGGGAGGCGGATCTGAGCAGTTCTTC. J is TRBJ2-1 and V is TRBV9, with 11 positions matching TRBD2. CDR1 is SGDLS, CDR2 YYNGEE, per germline. CDR3 length equals 14 residues. J gave up 9 bases and V 6 bases, and 8 bases lay outside the gene matches.

This clone was observed a few times. CDR3 bases: TGTGCCATCAGTGAAGCAAGGAACACTGAAGCTTTCTTT. Amino acids: CAISEARNTEAFF. The chain has TRBV10-3 and TRBJ1-1, with D unclear. The CDR3 length is 13 residues. Trimming took off 3 bases at V and 1 base at J, with 6 bases between the two ends. Germline V gene data show CDR1 as ENHRY and CDR2 as SYGVKD.

This clone was recorded a few times. The V and J genes are TRBV6-1 and TRBJ2-7, with D possibly TRBD2 on 7 matching bases. V lost 3 bases and J 7 bases, leaving 19 bases between the germline ends. The CDR3 consists of 15 residues. In germline, CDR1 is MNHNS, CDR2 SASEGT. The DNA of the CDR3 is TGTGCCAGCAGTGAGCAGCCGGGGGGCTTAGGGGAGCAGTACTTC. Protein sequence: CASSEQPGGLGEQYF.

The chain carries TRBV4-2 and TRBJ2-4; a weak D match, TRBD1 (5 bases). Germline V lookup: CDR1 LGHNA, CDR2 YNFKEQ. The CDR3 totals 18 residues. Trimming removed 0 bases at V and 1 base at J, with 16 bases between. In DNA, the CDR3 is TGTGCCAGCAGCCAAGATCAGGCAGGGAATAGGGCCAAAAACATTCAGTACTTC. Translating gives CASSQDQAGNRAKNIQYF.

The chain employs TRBV6-5 and TRBJ1-2; 10 bases align to TRBD1. Germline CDR1 MNHEY, CDR2 SVGAGI. The CDR3 is 14 amino acids. V shed 5 bases, J shed 8 bases, and the junction held 8 bases outside the gene matches. The CDR3 loop is CASSLTGQGRGYTF. The CDR3 DNA reads TGTGCCAGCAGTCTCACGGGACAGGGGAGAGGCTACACCTTC.

V and J are TRBV18 and TRBJ2-3; no clear D gene. The CDR3 length is 11 residues. Per germline, CDR1 KGHSH and CDR2 LQKENI. The V gene lost 4 bases and the J gene lost 6 bases, with 5 bases spanning the gap. The CDR3 bases are TGTGCCAGCTCACATTCTGATACGCAGTATTTT. Protein product: CASSHSDTQYF.

Only a few counts were recorded for this clone. CDR3 bases: TGTGCCACCAGCAGAGATCCGGGGGTGACCTACGAGCAGTACTTC. It codes for CATSRDPGVTYEQYF. The rearrangement joins TRBV15 to TRBJ2-7; tentative D call: TRBD2 (6 bases). The germline CDR1 and CDR2 sequences are LNHNV and YYDKDF (reference sequence). The CDR3 extends over 15 amino acids. V gave up 0 bases and J gave up 2 bases, with 11 bases separating them.

The chain recombines TRBV7-9 with TRBJ2-2; 7 bases map to TRBD1. CDR1 is SEHNR, CDR2 FQNEAQ, per germline (reference sequence). The J segment lost 7 bases and the V segment lost 5 bases, leaving 10 bases of the junction unmatched. The length of the CDR3 is 15 residues. CDR3: CASSLTNRGDGELFF. In DNA form, the CDR3 reads TGTGCCAGCAGCCTAACCAACAGGGGTGACGGGGAGCTGTTTTTT.

The chain combines TRBV7-9 with TRBJ1-2; unclear D gene. Trimming left V 5 bases short and J 1 base short, with 11 bases between. The germline gives CDR1 SEHNR, CDR2 FQNEAQ (reference sequence). The CDR3 extends over 14 amino acids. The CDR3 loop is CASSRGVNNYGYTF. The DNA for the CDR3 is TGTGCCAGCAGCCGCGGCGTCAATAACTATGGCTACACCTTC.

This clone was seen more than once but under ten times. V gene TRBV2 combines with J gene TRBJ1-1; D perhaps matches TRBD1 (5 bases). The CDR3 length is 15 residues. Germline V gene sequence: CDR1 SNHLY, CDR2 FYNNEI. The V end was cut by 3 bases, the J end by 0 bases, with 11 bases between. The CDR3 region has the DNA TGTGCCAGCAGTGACAGGGAGGAGATGAACACTGAAGCTTTCTTT. Translating it yields CASSDREEMNTEAFF.

This clone was observed a handful of times. The chain employs TRBV21-1 and TRBJ1-2; the table names TRBD1, a call not compared with the DNA. TRBV21-1 is flagged as a pseudogene. This CDR3 is 14 amino acids long. CDR3 protein: CASSTNRTGPGYTF. The DNA for the CDR3 is TGTGCCAGCAGCACCAATCGGACAGGGCCCGGCTACACCTTC.

This clone was counted a few times. DNA of the CDR3: TGTGCCAGCAGTTTAAGGGACAGGCGGCCCCAGCATTTT. It codes for CASSLRDRRPQHF. The chain combines TRBV28 with TRBJ1-5, with 8 bases fitting TRBD1. Germline loops: CDR1 MDHEN, CDR2 SYDVKM. The CDR3 runs to 13 residues. V was pared by 2 bases and J by 9 bases, with 3 bases of the junction left unmatched.

The V and J genes are TRBV7-6 and TRBJ2-5; 8 bases line up with TRBD1. Germline assignment: CDR1 SGHVS and CDR2 FNYEAQ. The CDR3 runs 15 residues. The trim removed 2 bases at V and 0 bases at J, leaving 2 bases unmatched. Here the CDR3 DNA reads TGTGCCAGCAGCTTAAGGGACAGGAACCAAGAGACCCAGTACTTC. As protein: CASSLRDRNQETQYF.

The chain is built from TRBV4-3 and TRBJ2-5; TRBD2 matches 10 bases. The junction had 15 bases not matched to a gene; V was cut back by 0 bases and J by 5 bases. Germline V CDR1 and CDR2: LGHNA, YSLEER. This CDR3 comprises 19 residues. CDR3 nucleotide sequence: TGCGCCAGCAGCCAAGATCTAAAGCGGGGGGGCCCCCGGGGGGAGACCCAGTACTTC. It encodes CASSQDLKRGGPRGETQYF.

The chain carries TRBV13 and TRBJ2-3, with TRBD2 identical over 7 bases. The junction had 14 bases not matched to a gene; V was cut back by 3 bases and J by 2 bases. The CDR3 is 18 amino acids. Germline CDR1 PRHDT, CDR2 FYEKMQ (reference sequence). The CDR3 DNA reads as TGTGCCAGCAGCTTTCACCCTTGGGCTAGCGGTACCACAGATACGCAGTATTTT. Encoded protein: CASSFHPWASGTTDTQYF. Based on the CDR3 plus reference TRBV13 and TRBJ2-3, the full variable domain is AAGVIQSPRHLIKEKRETATLKCYPIPRHDTVYWYQQGPGQDPQFLISFYEKMQSDKGSIPDRFSAQQFSDYHSELNMSSLELGDSALYFCASSFHPWASGTTDTQYFGPGTRLTVL.

The chain couples TRBV23-1 to TRBJ2-3, with TRBD2 matching over 11 bases. TRBV23-1 carries the ORF label, with uncertain function. CDR3 length: 20 amino acids. V shed 0 bases, J shed 6 bases, and the junction held 17 bases outside the gene matches. CDR3 nucleotide sequence: TGCGCCAGCAGTCAATCCGTCCCCGGGCTAGCGGGAGGATTCGCGGATACGCAGTATTTT. Translated: CASSQSVPGLAGGFADTQYF.

J is TRBJ2-5 and V is TRBV11-1; D uncertain. V lost 1 base to trimming and J lost 5 bases, with 8 bases between them. CDR1 is SGHAT and CDR2 is FQDESV in the germline V gene (reference sequence). The CDR3 is 13 residues long. The CDR3 sequence is CASSLERMETQYF. CDR3 sequence (DNA): TGTGCCAGCAGCTTAGAGCGTATGGAGACCCAGTACTTC.